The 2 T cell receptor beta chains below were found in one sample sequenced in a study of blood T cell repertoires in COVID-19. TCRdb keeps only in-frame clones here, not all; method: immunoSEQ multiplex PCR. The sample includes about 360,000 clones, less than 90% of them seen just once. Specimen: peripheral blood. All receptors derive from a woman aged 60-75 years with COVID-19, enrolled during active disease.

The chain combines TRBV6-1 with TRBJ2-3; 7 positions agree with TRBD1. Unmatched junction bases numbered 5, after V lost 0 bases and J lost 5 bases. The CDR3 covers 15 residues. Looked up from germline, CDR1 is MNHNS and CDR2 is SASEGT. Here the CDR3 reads CASSEAWQGEDTQYF. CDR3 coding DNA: TGTGCCAGCAGTGAAGCCTGGCAGGGGGAAGATACGCAGTATTTT.

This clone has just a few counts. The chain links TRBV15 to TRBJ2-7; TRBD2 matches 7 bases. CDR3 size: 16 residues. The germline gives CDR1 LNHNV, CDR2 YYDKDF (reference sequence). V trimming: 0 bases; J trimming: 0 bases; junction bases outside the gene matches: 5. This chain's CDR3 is CATSRDRAGSSYEQYF. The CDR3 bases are TGTGCCACCAGCAGAGATAGAGCGGGGTCCTCCTACGAGCAGTACTTC.